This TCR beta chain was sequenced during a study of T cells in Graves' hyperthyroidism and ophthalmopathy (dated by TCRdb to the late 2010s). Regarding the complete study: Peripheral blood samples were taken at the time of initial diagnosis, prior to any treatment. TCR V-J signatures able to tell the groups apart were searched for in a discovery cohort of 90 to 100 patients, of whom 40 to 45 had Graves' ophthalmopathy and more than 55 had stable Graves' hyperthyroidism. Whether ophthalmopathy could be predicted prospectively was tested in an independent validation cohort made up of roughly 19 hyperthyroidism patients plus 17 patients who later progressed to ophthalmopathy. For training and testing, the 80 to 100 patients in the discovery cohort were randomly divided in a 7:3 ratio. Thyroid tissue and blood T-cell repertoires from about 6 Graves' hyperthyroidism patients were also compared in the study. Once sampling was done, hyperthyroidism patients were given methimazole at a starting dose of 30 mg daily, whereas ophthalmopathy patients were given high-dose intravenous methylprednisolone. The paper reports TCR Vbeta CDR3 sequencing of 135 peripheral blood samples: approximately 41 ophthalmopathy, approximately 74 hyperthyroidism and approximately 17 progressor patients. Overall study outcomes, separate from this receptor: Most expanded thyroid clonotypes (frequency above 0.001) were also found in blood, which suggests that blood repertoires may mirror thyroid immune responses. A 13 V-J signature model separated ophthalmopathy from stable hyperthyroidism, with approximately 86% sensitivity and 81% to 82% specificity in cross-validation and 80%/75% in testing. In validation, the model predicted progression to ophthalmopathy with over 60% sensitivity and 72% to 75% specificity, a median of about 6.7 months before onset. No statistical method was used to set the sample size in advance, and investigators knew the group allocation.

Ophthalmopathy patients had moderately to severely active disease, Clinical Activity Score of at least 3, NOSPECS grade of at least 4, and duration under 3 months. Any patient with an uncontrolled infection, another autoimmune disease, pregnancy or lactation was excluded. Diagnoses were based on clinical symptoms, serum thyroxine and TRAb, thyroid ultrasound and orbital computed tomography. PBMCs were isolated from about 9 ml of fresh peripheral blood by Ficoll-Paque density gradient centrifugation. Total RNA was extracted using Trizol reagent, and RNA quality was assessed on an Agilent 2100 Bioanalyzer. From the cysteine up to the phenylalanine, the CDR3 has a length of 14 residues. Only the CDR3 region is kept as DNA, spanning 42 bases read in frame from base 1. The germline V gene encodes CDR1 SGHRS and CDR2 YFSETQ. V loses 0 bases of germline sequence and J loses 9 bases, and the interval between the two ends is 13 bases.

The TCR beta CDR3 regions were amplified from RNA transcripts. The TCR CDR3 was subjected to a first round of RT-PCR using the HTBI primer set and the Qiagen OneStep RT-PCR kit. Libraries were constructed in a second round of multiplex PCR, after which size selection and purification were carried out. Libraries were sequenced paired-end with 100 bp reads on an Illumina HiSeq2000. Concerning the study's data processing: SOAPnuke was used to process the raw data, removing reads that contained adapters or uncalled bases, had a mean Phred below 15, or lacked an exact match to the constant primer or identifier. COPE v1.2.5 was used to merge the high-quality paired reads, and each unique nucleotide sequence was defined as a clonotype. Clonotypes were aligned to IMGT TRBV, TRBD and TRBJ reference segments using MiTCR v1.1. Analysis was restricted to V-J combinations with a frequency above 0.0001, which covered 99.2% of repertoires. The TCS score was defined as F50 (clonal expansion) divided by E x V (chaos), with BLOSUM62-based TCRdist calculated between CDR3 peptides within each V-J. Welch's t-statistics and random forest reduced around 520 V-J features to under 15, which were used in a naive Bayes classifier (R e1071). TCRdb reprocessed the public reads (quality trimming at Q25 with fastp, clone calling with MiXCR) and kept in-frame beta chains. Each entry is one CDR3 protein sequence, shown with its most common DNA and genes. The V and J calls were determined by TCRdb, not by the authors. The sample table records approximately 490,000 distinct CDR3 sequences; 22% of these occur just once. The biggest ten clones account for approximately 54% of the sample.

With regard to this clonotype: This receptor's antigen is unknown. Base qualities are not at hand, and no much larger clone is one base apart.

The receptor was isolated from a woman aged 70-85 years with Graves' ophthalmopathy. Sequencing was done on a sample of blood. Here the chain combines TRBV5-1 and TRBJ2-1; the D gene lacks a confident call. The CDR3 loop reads CASSLGQARSEQFF. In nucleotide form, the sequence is TGCGCCAGCAGCTTGGGGCAGGCCAGGAGTGAGCAGTTCTTC.